One sample yielded the 12 T cell receptor beta chains listed below, sequenced in a study of T cells in Graves' hyperthyroidism and ophthalmopathy. Amplified TCR beta CDR3 regions derived from RNA transcripts. Carried out on the TCR CDR3, a first-round RT-PCR used the HTBI primer set. Using its own MiXCR run on the multiplex PCR reads, TCRdb lists one record per CDR3 protein. Counted here are hundreds of thousands of distinct CDR3 sequences, over 12% occurring once; the ten biggest clones make up 4% to 5.5%. The sequenced material came from blood. All receptors come from a woman between 35 and 50 years old with Graves' ophthalmopathy.

This clonotype has a count of ten or more. Germline is not matched at one junction end, which may reflect a read error. The V and J genes are TRBV27 and TRBJ2-5; D gene ambiguous. Germline assignment: CDR1 MNHEY and CDR2 SMNVEV (reference sequence). CDR3 size: 15 residues. The CDR3 reads CANSLTTGRQETQYF. The DNA of the CDR3 is TGTGCCAACAGTTTGACGACTGGGCGTCAAGAGACCCAGTACTTC.

The chain carries TRBV30 and TRBJ2-5, with 7 nucleotides matching TRBD1. The CDR3 spans 14 residues. Trimming cost V 3 bases and J 7 bases; bases outside gene matches: 11. Germline CDR1 reads GTSNPN; CDR2 reads SVGIG (reference sequence). The CDR3 loop is CAWSVEGARVTQYF. The CDR3 DNA reads as TGTGCCTGGAGCGTAGAGGGGGCGCGGGTGACCCAGTACTTC. The full variable domain, rest sourced from reference TRBV30 and TRBJ2-5, is SQTIHQWPATLVQPVGSPLSLECTVEGTSNPNLYWYRQAAGRGLQLLFYSVGIGQISSEVPQNLSASRPQDRQFILSSKKLLLSDSGFYLCAWSVEGARVTQYFGPGTRLLVL.

The sample holds many counts of this clonotype. The chain joins TRBV7-6 to TRBJ1-2; D is possibly TRBD1 (6 bases). Germline values: CDR1 SGHVS, CDR2 FNYEAQ. Trimming left V 5 bases short and J 4 bases short, with 20 bases between. The CDR3 runs 16 residues. The DNA for the CDR3 is TGTGCCAGCAGCCCCGGTTTGGGTGGGGGCGGCTATGGCTACACCTTC. This codes for CASSPGLGGGGYGYTF.

Many counts were recorded for this clonotype. The rearrangement joins TRBV20-1 to TRBJ2-5; D might be TRBD1 or TRBD2, each matching 5 bases. From germline, CDR1 is DFQATT and CDR2 SNEGSKA (reference sequence). Trimming pared 5 bases from V and 2 bases from J, leaving 15 bases between. The CDR3 runs to 14 residues. CDR3 in amino acids: CSASGQYLQETQYF. The CDR3 DNA reads TGCAGTGCTTCGGGGCAGTACCTTCAAGAGACCCAGTACTTC.

The sample holds many counts of this clonotype. The chain employs TRBV6-5 and TRBJ2-7, with TRBD2 as a possible D gene (5 bases). CDR1 is MNHEY, CDR2 SVGAGI, per germline. V lost 8 bases and J lost 5, with 13 bases in between. This CDR3 has 12 amino acids. The CDR3 here is CASGLGSDEQYF. CDR3 nucleotides: TGTGCCAGCGGTTTGGGGAGCGACGAGCAGTACTTC.

This clonotype was seen repeatedly, ten times or more. Here the CDR3 DNA reads TGCAGCGTTTCCAGACCGACCCAAGAGACCCAGTACTTC. This encodes CSVSRPTQETQYF. The chain joins TRBV29-1 to TRBJ2-5; D unclear. The V gene's germline CDR1 is SQVTM and CDR2 ANQGSEA. The CDR3 spans 13 residues. V lost 5 bases and J lost 1, with 11 bases in between.

The chain couples TRBV28 to TRBJ2-4; tentatively, D is TRBD2 (7 bases). V lost 5 bases and J 9 bases, leaving 11 bases between the germline ends. Germline CDR1 reads MDHEN; CDR2 reads SYDVKM. The CDR3 extends over 12 amino acids. CDR3 sequence: CASSEGGSIQYF. In DNA form, the CDR3 reads TGTGCCAGCAGTGAGGGGGGGAGCATTCAGTACTTC. Using reference TRBV28 and TRBJ2-4 for the parts outside the CDR3, the full variable domain is DVKVTQSSRYLVKRTGEKVFLECVQDMDHENMFWYRQDPGLGLRLIYFSYDVKMKEKGDIPEGYSVSREKKERFSLILESASTNQTSMYLCASSEGGSIQYFGAGTRLSVL.

The rearrangement uses TRBV18 and TRBJ1-3; tentatively, D is TRBD1 (6 bases). Germline CDR1 KGHSH, CDR2 LQKENI. Trimming removed 4 bases from V and 0 bases from J, with 16 bases in between. The CDR3 sequence is 17 residues long. The CDR3 is CASSQLRTDLSGNTIYF. The CDR3 region has the DNA TGTGCCAGCTCACAACTTAGGACAGACCTCTCTGGAAACACCATATATTTT.

This clonotype came up a few times. This chain joins TRBV14 and TRBJ1-1; no reliable D call. The germline V gene has CDR1 SGHDN and CDR2 FVKESK. Trimming removed 4 bases from V and 5 bases from J, with 14 bases in between. The CDR3 consists of 14 residues. CDR3 residues: CASSPLAGGTEAFF. CDR3 coding DNA: TGTGCCAGCAGCCCCTTAGCAGGAGGGACTGAAGCTTTCTTT.

J is TRBJ1-5 and V is TRBV2; D perhaps matches TRBD1 (5 bases). V was trimmed by 7 bases and J by 3 bases, leaving 10 bases between them. The CDR3 sequence is 13 residues long. Germline values: CDR1 SNHLY, CDR2 FYNNEI. DNA of the CDR3: TGTGCCAGCACGACAGTACTCAATCAGCCCCAGCATTTT. The encoded protein is CASTTVLNQPQHF.

This chain connects TRBV19 to TRBJ2-7; D perhaps matches TRBD2 (6 bases). The CDR3 length is 14 residues. The V and J ends lost 7 bases and 2 bases respectively, with 15 bases between them. The germline gives CDR1 LNHDA, CDR2 SQIVND (reference sequence). CDR3 residues: CASKRRGTTYEQYF. DNA for the CDR3: TGTGCCAGTAAGAGGAGGGGAACCACCTACGAGCAGTACTTC.

This clonotype was counted at least ten times. This chain uses TRBV7-2 with TRBJ2-5; possibly TRBD1 for D (7 bases). Trimming stripped 5 bases from V and 4 bases from J, with 14 bases between. This CDR3 is 14 amino acids long. The germline V gene encodes CDR1 SGHTA and CDR2 FQGNSA. Here the CDR3 DNA reads TGTGCCAGCAGCCTCCAGGGGGGTATAGAGACCCAGTACTTC. Its translation is CASSLQGGIETQYF.